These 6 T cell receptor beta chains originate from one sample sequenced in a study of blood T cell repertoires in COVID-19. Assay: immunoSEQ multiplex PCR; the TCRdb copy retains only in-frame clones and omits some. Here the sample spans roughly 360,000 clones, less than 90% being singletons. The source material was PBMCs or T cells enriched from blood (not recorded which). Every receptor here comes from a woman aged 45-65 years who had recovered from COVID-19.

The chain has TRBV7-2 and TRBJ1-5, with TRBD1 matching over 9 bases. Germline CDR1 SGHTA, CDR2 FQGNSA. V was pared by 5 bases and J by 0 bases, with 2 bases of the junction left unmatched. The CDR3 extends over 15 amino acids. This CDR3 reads CASSGTGISNQPQHF. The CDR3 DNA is TGTGCCAGCAGCGGGACAGGGATTAGCAATCAGCCCCAGCATTTT.

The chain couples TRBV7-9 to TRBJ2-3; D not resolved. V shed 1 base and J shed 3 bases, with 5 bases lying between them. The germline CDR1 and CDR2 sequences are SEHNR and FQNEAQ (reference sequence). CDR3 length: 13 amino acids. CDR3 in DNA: TGTGCCAGCAGCTTAGGGCCTACAGATACGCAGTATTTT. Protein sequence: CASSLGPTDTQYF.

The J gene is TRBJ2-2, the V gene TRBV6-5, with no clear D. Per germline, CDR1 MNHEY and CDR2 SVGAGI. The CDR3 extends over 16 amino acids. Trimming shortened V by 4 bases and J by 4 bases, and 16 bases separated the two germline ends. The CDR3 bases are TGTGCCAGCAGTTTTAGAAAGACTGCAACCACCGGGGAGCTGTTTTTT. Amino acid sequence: CASSFRKTATTGELFF.

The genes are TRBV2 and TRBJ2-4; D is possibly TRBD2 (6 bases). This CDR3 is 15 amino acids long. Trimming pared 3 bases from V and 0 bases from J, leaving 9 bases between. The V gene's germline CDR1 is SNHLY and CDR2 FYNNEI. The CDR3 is CASSDQRVAKNIQYF. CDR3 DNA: TGTGCCAGCAGTGATCAGCGGGTAGCCAAAAACATTCAGTACTTC.

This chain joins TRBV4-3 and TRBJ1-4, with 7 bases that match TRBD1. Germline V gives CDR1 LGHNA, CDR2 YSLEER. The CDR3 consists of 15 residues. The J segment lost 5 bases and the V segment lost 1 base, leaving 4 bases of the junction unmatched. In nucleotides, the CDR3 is TGCGCCAGCAGCCAAGCGGACAGGCTCAATGAAAAACTGTTTTTT. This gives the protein CASSQADRLNEKLFF.

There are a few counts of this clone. For the CDR3, the DNA is TGTGCCAGCAGTGAAAGGGAGGGCCCCCGGGGTGAAAAACTGTTTTTT. This gives the protein CASSEREGPRGEKLFF. This chain connects TRBV6-1 to TRBJ1-4; no firm D call. Germline CDR1 reads MNHNS; CDR2 reads SASEGT. The V and J ends lost 2 bases and 7 bases respectively, with 17 bases between them. The CDR3 is 16 amino acids.